What follows are 28 T cell receptor beta chains derived from one specimen sequenced in a study of cytomegalovirus exposure and HLA in healthy donors (dated by TCRdb to about 2017). Libraries came from the immunoSEQ multiplex PCR assay. For the multiplex PCR, a mixture combining 60 forward primers for TCR Vbeta segments and 13 reverse primers for TCR Jbeta segments was used. The table was pulled from immuneACCESS by TCRdb, which kept in-frame rearrangements only. Such tables lose some clones; where checked, under half of the loss comes from unresolved V genes, and the rest has no known cause. The sample includes around 130,000 clones, with 75% to 85% observed a single time. The ten largest clones add up to 1% of the sample. Sequences were obtained from PBMCs. The receptors stem from a man in his forties in good health and CMV-seronegative.

The chain carries TRBV9 and TRBJ2-7; D might be TRBD2 (6 bases). The length of the CDR3 is 17 residues. The germline V and J ends were trimmed by 9 bases and 3 bases, with 28 bases remaining between them. Per germline, CDR1 SGDLS and CDR2 YYNGEE. In DNA, the CDR3 is TGTGCCAACGCAATTGATCCCTGGAGGGATGAACACTACGAGCAGTACTTC. Translated, it gives CANAIDPWRDEHYEQYF.

The chain uses TRBV9 and TRBJ2-2; D is ambiguous. Germline values: CDR1 SGDLS, CDR2 YYNGEE. Trimming took off 0 bases at V and 0 bases at J, with 9 bases between the two ends. The CDR3 length is 16 residues. DNA for the CDR3: TGTGCCAGCAGCGTAGATATGCGCCCGAACACCGGGGAGCTGTTTTTT. Encoded protein: CASSVDMRPNTGELFF. The full variable domain, its missing parts supplied by reference TRBV9 and TRBJ2-2, is DSGVTQTPKHLITATGQRVTLRCSPRSGDLSVYWYQQSLDQGLQFLIQYYNGEERAKGNILERFSAQQFPDLHSELNLSSLELGDSALYFCASSVDMRPNTGELFFGEGSRLTVL.

The V and J genes are TRBV19 and TRBJ2-3; tentative D call: TRBD1 (5 bases). CDR1 and CDR2 from the germline V gene are LNHDA and SQIVND (reference sequence). This CDR3 spans 15 amino acids. Trimming pared 8 bases from V and 0 bases from J, leaving 15 bases between. CDR3: CASELGQGSTDTQYF. The DNA for the CDR3 is TGTGCCAGTGAACTGGGGCAGGGAAGCACAGATACGCAGTATTTT. Variable domain in full (rest from reference TRBV19 and TRBJ2-3): DGGITQSPKYLFRKEGQNVTLSCEQNLNHDAMYWYRQDPGQGLRLIYYSQIVNDFQKGDIAEGYSVSREKKESFPLTVTSAQKNPTAFYLCASELGQGSTDTQYFGPGTRLTVL.

This rearrangement joins TRBV6-1 to TRBJ2-3, with 8 bases matching TRBD2. V shed 3 bases, J shed 4 bases, and the junction held 12 bases outside the gene matches. The germline V gene has CDR1 MNHNS and CDR2 SASEGT. This CDR3 is 17 amino acids long. This CDR3 reads CASSEFIPAGVSDTQYF. CDR3 DNA: TGTGCCAGCAGTGAGTTTATCCCAGCGGGGGTCTCAGATACGCAGTATTTT.

V usage is TRBV7-2 and J usage is TRBJ1-2; 7 bases agree with TRBD1. The CDR3 is 14 residues long. The trim removed 5 bases at V and 3 bases at J, leaving 6 bases unmatched. CDR1 is SGHTA and CDR2 is FQGNSA in the germline V gene. In DNA, the CDR3 is TGTGCCAGCAGCCGACTAGGGACAGACTATGGCTACACCTTC. Protein sequence: CASSRLGTDYGYTF.

The chain links TRBV11-3 to TRBJ2-2, with D maybe TRBD1 (6 bases). The CDR3 covers 14 residues. V was cut by 3 bases and J by 6 bases, with 11 bases left in between. Germline loops: CDR1 SGHNT, CDR2 YENEEA. The CDR3, as DNA: TGTGCCAGCAGCTTCGGCAGGGGCTCCGGGGAGCTGTTTTTT. Amino acid sequence: CASSFGRGSGELFF. The whole variable domain, remainder taken from reference TRBV11-3 and TRBJ2-2, is EAGVVQSPRYKIIEKKQPVAFWCNPISGHNTLYWYLQNLGQGPELLIRYENEEAVDDSQLPKDRFSAERLKGVDSTLKIQPAELGDSAVYLCASSFGRGSGELFFGEGSRLTVL.

The rearrangement links TRBV2 to TRBJ2-5; D is perhaps TRBD2 (6 bases). Germline V lookup: CDR1 SNHLY, CDR2 FYNNEI. CDR3 length: 15 amino acids. Trimming pared 4 bases from V and 5 bases from J, leaving 17 bases between. CDR3 in DNA: TGTGCCAGCAGTGCGACGGAGGGGACGGTGGAGACCCAGTACTTC. It yields the protein CASSATEGTVETQYF.

The genes are TRBV19 and TRBJ1-5; D gene uncertain. Trimming took off 3 bases at V and 6 bases at J, with 9 bases between the two ends. The germline gives CDR1 LNHDA, CDR2 SQIVND (reference sequence). The CDR3 spans 13 residues. For the CDR3, the DNA is TGTGCCAGTAGTATCCCCGGGTCTCAGCCCCAGCATTTT. This codes for CASSIPGSQPQHF. Supplemented by reference TRBV19 and TRBJ1-5, the full variable domain reads DGGITQSPKYLFRKEGQNVTLSCEQNLNHDAMYWYRQDPGQGLRLIYYSQIVNDFQKGDIAEGYSVSREKKESFPLTVTSAQKNPTAFYLCASSIPGSQPQHFGDGTRLSIL.

J is TRBJ2-3 and V is TRBV11-2, with 8 bases aligning to TRBD2. Germline CDR1 reads SGHAT; CDR2 reads FQNNGV. The CDR3 has 14 amino acids. V lost 3 bases and J lost 2; bases outside the gene matches: 1. For the CDR3, the DNA is TGTGCCAGCAGCTTTAGCGGGGACACAGATACGCAGTATTTT. As protein: CASSFSGDTDTQYF.

CDR3: CASSLEGRAEAFF. DNA for the CDR3: TGCGCCAGCAGCTTGGAGGGGAGGGCTGAAGCTTTCTTT. The rearrangement uses TRBV5-1 and TRBJ1-1, with D perhaps TRBD1 (5 bases). Germline V gene lookup returns CDR1 SGHRS and CDR2 YFSETQ. The CDR3 is 13 residues long. With 0 bases removed from V and 6 bases from J, the gap between germline ends came to 9 bases. Using reference TRBV5-1 and TRBJ1-1 for the parts outside the CDR3, the full variable domain is KAGVTQTPRYLIKTRGQQVTLSCSPISGHRSVSWYQQTPGQGLQFLFEYFSETQRNKGNFPGRFSGRQFSNSRSEMNVSTLELGDSALYLCASSLEGRAEAFFGQGTRLTVV.

The CDR3 DNA is TGTGCCAGCAGCGGACGGACAGGGGCCACCCTCTCCTACGAGCAGTACTTC. Protein: CASSGRTGATLSYEQYF. The rearrangement joins TRBV7-9 to TRBJ2-7; TRBD1 matches 9 bases. V lost 5 bases and J lost 0; bases outside the gene matches: 11. Germline V gene data show CDR1 as SEHNR and CDR2 as FQNEAQ (reference sequence). The CDR3 contains 17 residues.

V usage is TRBV6-1 and J usage is TRBJ1-5, with a weak D call TRBD1 (5 bases). V was trimmed by 4 bases and J by 0 bases, leaving 13 bases between them. The CDR3 length is 16 residues. The V gene's germline CDR1 is MNHNS and CDR2 SASEGT. For the CDR3, the DNA is TGTGCCAGCAGTGGTGTGGGGGGGTATAGCAATCAGCCCCAGCATTTT. It codes for CASSGVGGYSNQPQHF.

Only a few counts were recorded for this clone. The V and J genes are TRBV18 and TRBJ2-1; D is undetermined. The CDR3 spans 14 residues. Germline values: CDR1 KGHSH, CDR2 LQKENI. V gave up 2 bases and J gave up 2 bases, with 7 bases separating them. CDR3 protein: CASSPERAYNEQFF. CDR3 DNA sequence: TGTGCCAGCTCACCAGAACGGGCCTACAATGAGCAGTTCTTC.

The V gene is TRBV4-1, the J gene TRBJ2-7; no clear D. The CDR3 covers 14 residues. V was clipped by 4 bases and J by 0 bases, with 10 bases between them. Germline loops: CDR1 MGHRA, CDR2 YSYEKL. The CDR3 sequence is CASSPGWSSYEQYF. In DNA, the CDR3 is TGCGCCAGCAGCCCTGGCTGGAGCTCCTACGAGCAGTACTTC.

This chain joins TRBV29-1 and TRBJ2-1; TRBD2 agrees at 8 bases. Germline-derived CDR1 and CDR2 are SQVTM and ANQGSEA. V was pared by 1 base and J by 9 bases, with 8 bases of the junction left unmatched. The CDR3 has 14 residues. The CDR3: CSVEGLASSSEQFF. The CDR3 DNA is TGCAGCGTTGAAGGACTAGCGTCCTCAAGTGAGCAGTTCTTC.

The V and J genes are TRBV6-6 and TRBJ1-2, with D tentatively TRBD1 (5 bases). The germline V and J ends were trimmed by 6 bases and 8 bases, with 19 bases remaining between them. The germline gives CDR1 MNHNY, CDR2 SVGAGI (reference sequence). This CDR3 region has 14 residues. Here the CDR3 reads CASSPGGGTTGYTF. The CDR3 DNA is TGTGCCAGCAGCCCCGGGGGAGGGACGACCGGCTACACCTTC.

This clone was counted between two and nine times. This chain joins TRBV11-2 and TRBJ2-1; TRBD1 matches at 8 bases. Germline loops: CDR1 SGHAT, CDR2 FQNNGV. This CDR3 has 13 amino acids. V was pared by 4 bases and J by 6 bases, with 2 bases of the junction left unmatched. As DNA, the CDR3 is TGTGCCAGCAGCTCCGGACAGGGCAATGAGCAGTTCTTC. Translating gives CASSSGQGNEQFF.

The rearrangement uses TRBV5-4 and TRBJ2-5, with TRBD1 matching over 12 bases. V was pared by 0 bases and J by 4 bases, with 1 base of the junction left unmatched. Germline CDR1 reads SGHNT; CDR2 reads YYREEE (reference sequence). The CDR3 loop spans 15 amino acids. The CDR3 is CASSLGDRGRETQYF. The CDR3 bases are TGTGCCAGCAGCTTGGGGGACAGGGGGCGAGAGACCCAGTACTTC.

The rearrangement uses TRBV2 and TRBJ2-7; D remains ambiguous. V was clipped by 8 bases and J by 3 bases, with 8 bases between them. The CDR3 runs to 11 residues. CDR1 is SNHLY, CDR2 FYNNEI, per germline. In DNA form, the CDR3 reads TGTGCCAGCTCTTCCCTCTACGAGCAGTACTTC. Translated, it gives CASSSLYEQYF.

A few counts support this clone. The CDR3 region has the DNA TGTGCCAGCAGGGGAGACCAAGAGACCCAGTACTTC. Its protein product is CASRGDQETQYF. The J gene is TRBJ2-5, the V gene TRBV2, with D perhaps matching TRBD2 (5 bases). The CDR3 extends over 12 amino acids. Deletions cut 6 bases from V and 0 bases from J, with 5 bases between. CDR1 SNHLY and CDR2 FYNNEI come from the germline V gene.

J is TRBJ2-3 and V is TRBV5-1, with D tentatively TRBD1 (6 bases). V shed 0 bases and J shed 3 bases, with 8 bases lying between them. This CDR3 is built from 14 residues. From germline, CDR1 is SGHRS and CDR2 YFSETQ. The CDR3 loop reads CASSLGGPTDTQYF. The CDR3 DNA sequence: TGCGCCAGCAGCTTGGGGGGGCCGACAGATACGCAGTATTTT.

This clone was detected only once. The rearrangement links TRBV6-1 to TRBJ2-1; D may be TRBD1 (6 bases). V lost 6 bases, J lost 2 bases, and 11 bases lay in between. The CDR3 spans 14 residues. Germline-derived CDR1 and CDR2 are MNHNS and SASEGT. The CDR3, as DNA: TGTGCCAGCAGGGCACAGGGTCCCTACAATGAGCAGTTCTTC. Encoded protein: CASRAQGPYNEQFF.

The rearrangement links TRBV14 to TRBJ2-7, with 9 bases identical to TRBD2. Losses at the gene ends were 0 bases for V and 4 bases for J; bases not matched to a gene: 7. CDR3 length equals 16 residues. Germline CDR1 SGHDN, CDR2 FVKESK. The CDR3 protein is CASSQDVGLAGYEQYF. Here the CDR3 DNA reads TGTGCCAGCAGCCAAGATGTTGGTCTAGCGGGGTACGAGCAGTACTTC.

About this clone: The identical CDR3 is also encoded by other nucleotide sequences in the sample. The chain carries TRBV5-1 and TRBJ1-5; a possible D gene is TRBD1 (6 bases). V was cut by 4 bases and J by 1 base, with 12 bases left in between. The CDR3 is 15 amino acids. Germline V lookup: CDR1 SGHRS, CDR2 YFSETQ. The CDR3 nucleotides read TGCGCCAGCAGCCTGGAGGGGGGGAGCAATCAGCCCCAGCATTTT. Residues: CASSLEGGSNQPQHF.

This rearrangement joins TRBV30 to TRBJ2-3, with TRBD2 as a possible D gene (5 bases). Germline V gives CDR1 GTSNPN, CDR2 SVGIG (reference sequence). The CDR3 contains 11 residues. Deletions cut 5 bases from V and 6 bases from J, with 9 bases between. DNA of the CDR3: TGTGCCTGGGGACTGGCGGATACGCAGTATTTT. Translated, it gives CAWGLADTQYF.

The genes are TRBV29-1 and TRBJ2-4, with 7 bases matching TRBD1. Looked up from germline, CDR1 is SQVTM and CDR2 is ANQGSEA. Germline trimming cut 3 bases from V and 6 bases from J; bases unmatched to any gene: 5. The CDR3 length is 13 residues. The CDR3 region has the DNA TGCAGCGTTGAGACAGGGAGTAGAAACATTCAGTACTTC. This gives the protein CSVETGSRNIQYF.

V and J are TRBV28 and TRBJ2-4; tentatively, D is TRBD1 (5 bases). The germline CDR1 and CDR2 sequences are MDHEN and SYDVKM. V shed 9 bases and J shed 4 bases, with 16 bases lying between them. CDR3 length equals 14 residues. CDR3 in DNA: TGTGCCAGTTCGACAGACGGTTTAAAAAACATTCAGTACTTC. Protein: CASSTDGLKNIQYF.

This chain links TRBV28 with TRBJ1-1, with D possibly matching TRBD1 (5 bases). V dropped 3 bases and J dropped 2 bases, with 34 bases sitting between them. The CDR3 runs 22 residues. From germline, CDR1 is MDHEN and CDR2 SYDVKM. The CDR3 DNA follows: TGTGCCAGCAGTTTCGAATTAGGGAGGCCCGATAGACAGATTCGGGGAAACACTGAAGCTTTCTTT. Translated, it gives CASSFELGRPDRQIRGNTEAFF.